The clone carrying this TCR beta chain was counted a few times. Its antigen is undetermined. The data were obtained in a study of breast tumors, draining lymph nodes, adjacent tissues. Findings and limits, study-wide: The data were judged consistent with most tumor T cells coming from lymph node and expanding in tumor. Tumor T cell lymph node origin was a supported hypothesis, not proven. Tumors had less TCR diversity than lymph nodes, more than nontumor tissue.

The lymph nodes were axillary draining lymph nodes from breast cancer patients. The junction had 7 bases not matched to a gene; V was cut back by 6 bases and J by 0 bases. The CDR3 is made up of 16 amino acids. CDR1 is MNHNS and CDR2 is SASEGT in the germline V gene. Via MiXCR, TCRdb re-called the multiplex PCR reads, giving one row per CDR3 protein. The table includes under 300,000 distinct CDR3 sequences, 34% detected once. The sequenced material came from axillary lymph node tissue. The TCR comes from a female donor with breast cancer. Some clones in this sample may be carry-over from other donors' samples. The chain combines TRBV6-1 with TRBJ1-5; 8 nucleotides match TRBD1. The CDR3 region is CASRTGALYSNQPQHF. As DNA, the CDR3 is TGTGCCAGCAGGACAGGGGCCCTATATAGCAATCAGCCCCAGCATTTT.